This T cell receptor (beta chain) was captured in a study of metastatic and nonmetastatic thyroid tumors. This clone was detected ten times or more. Germline V lookup: CDR1 SGDLS, CDR2 YYNGEE. The CDR3 runs to 16 residues. V gave up 0 bases and J gave up 0 bases, with 9 bases separating them. Ahead of thyroid surgery, no patient had received treatment of any kind. With MiXCR, TCRdb called clones anew from the PCR reads. The data contain about 23,000 clones, around 20% of them singletons. This rearrangement joins TRBV9 to TRBJ2-2; no definite D call. The sequenced material came from blood. This receptor was identified in a female donor with papillary thyroid cancer or a benign thyroid nodule (not recorded which). Some clones in this sample may be carry-over from other donors' samples. In DNA, the CDR3 is TGTGCCAGCAGCGTAGCGAGTCCCGCGAACACCGGGGAGCTGTTTTTT. This translates into CASSVASPANTGELFF.